The 24 T cell receptor beta chains below come from one sample, sequenced in a study of blood T cell repertoires in COVID-19. Here immunoSEQ multiplex PCR was the method, and the copy in TCRdb shows in-frame clones only, minus some. The table lists about 150,000 clones, just under 85% of them singletons. The source material was PBMCs or T cells enriched from blood (not recorded which). The receptor set was obtained from a man between 50 and 59 years old who had recovered from COVID-19.

This clone was seen just once. The V call is TRBV5-1, the J call TRBJ2-2, with 9 bases identical to TRBD1. The V gene end was trimmed by 0 bases and the J gene end by 4 bases; junction bases not matched to a gene: 28. CDR1 and CDR2 (germline): SGHRS, YFSETQ. The CDR3 contains 24 residues. CDR3 DNA sequence: TGCGCCAGCAGCTTGGTAGGAGGGAGGCGCGGACGGACAGGGGAATTATGTTCCACCGGGGAGCTGTTTTTT. This translates into CASSLVGGRRGRTGELCSTGELFF.

The CDR3 spells CASSLGDSNIQYF. The CDR3 DNA reads TGCGCCAGCAGCTTGGGAGACAGTAACATTCAGTACTTC. This sequence joins TRBV5-1 and TRBJ2-4, with TRBD1 as a possible D gene (5 bases). The CDR3 runs 13 residues. V shed 0 bases and J shed 7 bases, with 8 bases lying between them. CDR1 and CDR2 (germline): SGHRS, YFSETQ.

This clone was detected only a few times. This chain uses TRBV7-3 with TRBJ2-3; D unresolved. V was cut by 4 bases and J by 0 bases, with 2 bases left in between. The germline gives CDR1 SGHTA, CDR2 FQGTGA. The CDR3 sequence is 12 residues long. This CDR3 is CASSSSTDTQYF. As DNA, the CDR3 is TGTGCCAGCAGCTCAAGCACAGATACGCAGTATTTT.

The chain employs TRBV3-1 (or the pseudogene TRBV3-2) and TRBJ2-2, with 7 bases matching TRBD2. CDR3 size: 16 residues. Germline trimming cut 5 bases from V and 6 bases from J; bases unmatched to any gene: 12. CDR1 is LGHDT and CDR2 is YNNKEL in the germline V gene (reference sequence). CDR3 nucleotide sequence: TGTGCCAGCAGCGGAGACGGTGGGGGGGACGCCGGGGAGCTGTTTTTT. This sequence encodes CASSGDGGGDAGELFF.

The chain uses TRBV19 and TRBJ1-5; maybe TRBD1 (5 bases). V was trimmed by 5 bases and J by 5 bases, leaving 10 bases between them. The germline gives CDR1 LNHDA, CDR2 SQIVND (reference sequence). The CDR3 is 13 residues long. This chain's CDR3 is CASSFGRDQPQHF. CDR3 nucleotides: TGTGCCAGTAGTTTTGGCAGGGATCAGCCCCAGCATTTT.

This chain links TRBV4-1 with TRBJ2-6; maybe TRBD1 (5 bases). V dropped 0 bases and J dropped 2 bases, with 11 bases sitting between them. Germline V gene sequence: CDR1 MGHRA, CDR2 YSYEKL. The CDR3 runs 17 residues. CDR3 amino acids: CASSQDHQGAGANVLTF. The CDR3 DNA is TGCGCCAGCAGCCAAGATCACCAGGGTGCTGGGGCCAACGTCCTGACTTTC.

This chain joins TRBV18 and TRBJ2-5; D unclear. Germline V gene data show CDR1 as KGHSH and CDR2 as LQKENI. The CDR3 length is 11 residues. Trimming left V 3 bases short and J 5 bases short, with 4 bases between. The CDR3 DNA sequence: TGTGCCAGCTCACCGAGGGAGACCCAGTACTTC. Its protein product is CASSPRETQYF.

The rearrangement joins TRBV12-5 to TRBJ1-2; 9 bases map to TRBD1. With V trimmed by 6 bases and J by 6 bases, 14 bases remained unmatched. The germline V gene encodes CDR1 LGHNT and CDR2 FRNRAP. The CDR3 has 16 amino acids. CDR3 sequence reads: CASGPITGGVVNGYTF. CDR3 DNA sequence: TGTGCTAGTGGCCCTATCACAGGGGGCGTCGTAAATGGCTACACCTTC.

The chain joins TRBV7-9 to TRBJ1-4, with D possibly TRBD1 on 5 matching bases. Trimming cost V 5 bases and J 7 bases, with 8 bases left between them. The CDR3 contains 12 residues. The germline gives CDR1 SEHNR, CDR2 FQNEAQ (reference sequence). The CDR3 loop reads CASSHGAEKLFF. DNA of the CDR3: TGTGCCAGCAGCCATGGGGCTGAAAAACTGTTTTTT.

The chain has TRBV7-9 and TRBJ1-1; 7 bases line up with TRBD1. Germline CDR1 is SEHNR and CDR2 is FQNEAQ (reference sequence). The CDR3 loop spans 14 amino acids. The V gene end was trimmed by 5 bases and the J gene end by 0 bases; junction bases not matched to a gene: 3. The DNA for the CDR3 is TGTGCCAGCAGCAGGGGACAGATGAACACTGAAGCTTTCTTT. Translation: CASSRGQMNTEAFF.

The gene calls are TRBV5-5 and TRBJ1-6; D remains unclear. The germline V gene encodes CDR1 SGHKS and CDR2 YYEKEE (reference sequence). V gave up 0 bases and J gave up 0 bases, with 7 bases separating them. This CDR3 has 16 amino acids. Here the CDR3 DNA reads TGTGCCAGCAGCTTGGGAGGTAGCTCCTATAATTCACCCCTCCACTTT. As protein: CASSLGGSSYNSPLHF.

This chain connects TRBV5-4 to TRBJ2-7, with TRBD1 matching over 7 bases. The CDR3 has 14 residues. J lost 3 bases, V lost 4 bases, and 7 bases had no gene match. Germline V gene data show CDR1 as SGHNT and CDR2 as YYREEE (reference sequence). The CDR3 DNA reads TGTGCCAGCAGCCCGCAGGGGGACAGCTACGAGCAGTACTTC. Amino acid sequence: CASSPQGDSYEQYF. Looking up the rest from reference TRBV5-4 and TRBJ2-7 gives the full variable domain: ETGVTQSPTHLIKTRGQQVTLRCSSQSGHNTVSWYQQALGQGPQFIFQYYREEENGRGNFPPRFSGLQFPNYSSELNVNALELDDSALYLCASSPQGDSYEQYFGPGTRLTVT.

The rearrangement links TRBV12-3 or TRBV12-4 to TRBJ1-2, with D possibly TRBD1 on 5 matching bases. The V gene lost 6 bases and the J gene lost 8 bases, with 10 bases spanning the gap. The CDR3 sequence is 11 residues long. The CDR3 sequence: CASSPGVGYTF. CDR3 in DNA: TGTGCCAGCAGCCCGGGGGTAGGCTACACCTTC.

The V and J genes are TRBV12-5 and TRBJ2-3, with 8 bases fitting TRBD2. V trimming: 3 bases; J trimming: 4 bases; junction bases outside the gene matches: 3. This CDR3 contains 14 residues. In germline, CDR1 is LGHNT, CDR2 FRNRAP. CDR3 DNA: TGTGCTAGTGGTTTCGGGGGGGACTCAGATACGCAGTATTTT. It specifies CASGFGGDSDTQYF.

This chain links TRBV19 with TRBJ1-1, with no clear D. The CDR3 totals 13 residues. The germline CDR1 and CDR2 sequences are LNHDA and SQIVND (reference sequence). The V end lost 5 bases, the J end lost 0 bases, and 7 bases lay between the germline ends. CDR3: CASSPQMNTEAFF. For the CDR3, the DNA is TGTGCCAGTAGTCCACAGATGAACACTGAAGCTTTCTTT.

This clone was counted only a few times. The chain uses TRBV7-3 and TRBJ1-3; TRBD1 matches at 8 bases. This CDR3 has 15 amino acids. CDR1 and CDR2 (germline): SGHTA, FQGTGA. V gave up 5 bases and J gave up 4 bases; unmatched junction bases: 7. CDR3 DNA sequence: TGTGCCAGCAGCGTGACAGGGGCAAGGGGAAACACCATATATTTT. Translating gives CASSVTGARGNTIYF.

The genes are TRBV5-1 and TRBJ1-4; D possibly corresponds to TRBD1 (6 bases). This CDR3 region has 13 residues. The V and J ends lost 3 bases and 7 bases respectively, with 10 bases between them. Germline V gene data show CDR1 as SGHRS and CDR2 as YFSETQ. The CDR3 loop is CASSSGVGEKLFF. CDR3 in DNA: TGCGCCAGCAGCTCAGGGGTGGGTGAAAAACTGTTTTTT.

This chain uses TRBV10-3 with TRBJ1-4; 7 bases line up with TRBD1. The junction had 3 bases not matched to a gene; V was cut back by 3 bases and J by 5 bases. The CDR3 loop spans 14 amino acids. Germline loops: CDR1 ENHRY, CDR2 SYGVKD. This CDR3 reads CAISEEDRNEKLFF. The CDR3 nucleotides read TGTGCCATCAGTGAAGAGGACAGGAATGAAAAACTGTTTTTT.

The chain recombines TRBV2 with TRBJ2-7; 9 bases agree with TRBD2. V lost 7 bases and J lost 2; bases outside the gene matches: 6. Germline CDR1 and CDR2: SNHLY and FYNNEI. CDR3 size: 14 residues. Written as DNA, the CDR3 is TGTGCCAGCACGGGACTAGCATCAGCCTACGAGCAGTACTTC. Encoded protein: CASTGLASAYEQYF.

The rearrangement uses TRBV5-1 and TRBJ2-7, with D possibly matching TRBD2 (6 bases). Germline V gene sequence: CDR1 SGHRS, CDR2 YFSETQ. V was trimmed by 4 bases and J by 0 bases, leaving 17 bases between them. There are 16 residues in the CDR3. This chain's CDR3 is CASSNHQVGSSYEQYF. In DNA form, the CDR3 reads TGCGCCAGCAGCAACCATCAGGTCGGGAGCTCCTACGAGCAGTACTTC.

This clone was picked up one time. V is TRBV6-6 and J is TRBJ2-7, with TRBD1 matching 9 bases. The junction had 2 bases not matched to a gene; V was cut back by 6 bases and J by 5 bases. This CDR3 contains 12 residues. Germline V gives CDR1 MNHNY, CDR2 SVGAGI (reference sequence). CDR3 bases: TGTGCCAGCAGCTGGACAGGGGACGAGCAGTACTTC. This sequence encodes CASSWTGDEQYF.

V and J are TRBV14 and TRBJ2-3; 12 bases fit TRBD2. Germline CDR1 is SGHDN and CDR2 is FVKESK. CDR3 length: 17 amino acids. V shed 0 bases and J 6 bases; nucleotides not matched to a gene: 7. CDR3 nucleotides: TGTGCCAGCAGCCAAGATAGACTAGCGGGGGCGCGGGATACGCAGTATTTT. Amino acid sequence: CASSQDRLAGARDTQYF.

The chain combines TRBV5-1 with TRBJ1-1, with 7 bases fitting TRBD1. This CDR3 is built from 14 residues. Trimming took 2 bases from V and 3 from J; bases not matched to a gene: 4. Germline V gene data show CDR1 as SGHRS and CDR2 as YFSETQ. CDR3 sequence reads: CASSLGGLYTEAFF. CDR3 nucleotides: TGCGCCAGCAGCTTAGGGGGCTTGTACACTGAAGCTTTCTTT.

The chain employs TRBV9 and TRBJ2-2; 7 nucleotides match TRBD1. V trimming: 3 bases; J trimming: 2 bases; junction bases outside the gene matches: 4. This CDR3 is 15 amino acids long. Per germline, CDR1 SGDLS and CDR2 YYNGEE. This chain's CDR3 is CASSARQGNTGELFF. Written as DNA, the CDR3 is TGTGCCAGCAGCGCCCGACAGGGTAACACCGGGGAGCTGTTTTTT.